This T cell receptor beta chain was recorded in a study of graft-versus-host responses after intestinal transplantation. Whole-study context: All recipients were transplanted with multivisceral, liver-intestinal, or isolated intestinal grafts.

The CDR3 totals 13 residues. Germline lookup yields CDR1 MNHEY and CDR2 SVGAGI. Sequenced by immunoSEQ multiplex PCR; TCRdb stores in-frame clones only, minus some. This table has more than 100,000 clones, roughly 93% appearing once. As to this clone: The antigen is unknown.

This specimen consisted of unstimulated CD4+ T cells sorted from spleen or lymph node cells, obtained before intestinal transplant. The receptor comes from a human donor who received an intestinal transplant. This chain joins TRBV6-5 and TRBJ2-5; no clear D gene. TRBJ2-7 explains the end of the DNA better; the J call may be wrong. The chain's CDR3 is CASSSHIGYEQYF. In DNA, the CDR3 is TGTGCCAGCAGTTCTCATATCGGTTACGAGCAGTACTTC.